These T cell receptor beta chains were read from a single sample in a study of lymphopenia after photon versus proton radiotherapy. Method: immunoSEQ multiplex PCR; TCRdb's copy keeps in-frame clones and lacks some. The repertoire holds about 12,000 clones, about 90% seen once, with 3% to 4% in the top ten. The sample was peripheral blood, taken from a patient treated with proton-based radiotherapy. The receptors here all came from a man in his 60s with pancreatic cancer. The CDR3 runs from the conserved cysteine through the conserved F or W. The order of the fields is D gene, V gene, clone size, J gene, CDR3 protein, CDR3 DNA. D genes are given only for firm matches. Expanded clones get a size class; other rows say once, few or many, or leave the size out.

d_gene: .
v_gene: TRBV15
abundance: .
j_gene: TRBJ2-7
CDR3aa: CATSRASIPERSPRDRSYEQYF
CDR3nt: TGTGCCACCAGCAGAGCTTCGATCCCGGAGAGATCCCCCCGGGACCGATCCTACGAGCAGTACTTC

d_gene: .
v_gene: TRBV7-8
abundance: .
j_gene: TRBJ1-1
CDR3aa: CASSLGGGSGIMNTEAFF
CDR3nt: TGTGCCAGCAGCTTAGGGGGGGGCTCGGGGATAATGAACACTGAAGCTTTCTTT

d_gene: .
v_gene: TRBV4-2
abundance: .
j_gene: TRBJ1-5
CDR3aa: CASSQDWRVGNQPQHF
CDR3nt: TGTGCCAGCAGCCAAGATTGGAGGGTTGGAAATCAGCCCCAGCATTTT

d_gene: .
v_gene: TRBV28
abundance: few
j_gene: TRBJ1-3
CDR3aa: CASSFGGTIYF
CDR3nt: TGTGCCAGCAGTTTCGGGGGCACCATATATTTT

d_gene: .
v_gene: TRBV19
abundance: .
j_gene: TRBJ1-5
CDR3aa: CASSIGGPSNQPQHF
CDR3nt: TGTGCCAGTAGTATTGGGGGCCCTAGCAATCAGCCCCAGCATTTT

d_gene: .
v_gene: TRBV28
abundance: few
j_gene: TRBJ2-3
CDR3aa: CASTLMGDSKQYF
CDR3nt: TGTGCCAGCACCCTAATGGGGGATAGTAAGCAGTATTTT

d_gene: .
v_gene: TRBV11-2
abundance: .
j_gene: TRBJ2-7
CDR3aa: CASSQRSGPAANGEQYF
CDR3nt: TGTGCCAGCAGCCAACGAAGTGGGCCGGCGGCGAATGGAGAGCAGTACTTC

d_gene: .
v_gene: TRBV28
abundance: .
j_gene: TRBJ1-5
CDR3aa: CASRPMDGSYSNQPQHF
CDR3nt: TGTGCCAGCAGACCAATGGACGGAAGCTATAGCAATCAGCCCCAGCATTTT

d_gene: .
v_gene: TRBV5-1
abundance: .
j_gene: TRBJ1-3
CDR3aa: CASRTTANSGNTIYF
CDR3nt: TGCGCCAGCAGGACGACAGCAAACTCTGGAAACACCATATATTTT

d_gene: .
v_gene: TRBV4-3
abundance: .
j_gene: TRBJ1-2
CDR3aa: CASSQEPLEFQGYSNYGYTF
CDR3nt: TGCGCCAGCAGCCAAGAACCACTGGAGTTTCAGGGCTATTCTAACTATGGCTACACCTTC

d_gene: .
v_gene: TRBV7-6
abundance: .
j_gene: TRBJ2-2
CDR3aa: CASSLISGRGSGELFF
CDR3nt: TGTGCCAGCAGCTTGATTTCGGGGAGAGGGTCCGGGGAGCTGTTTTTT

d_gene: .
v_gene: TRBV7-3
abundance: few
j_gene: TRBJ1-4
CDR3aa: CASSLFGEKLFF
CDR3nt: TGTGCCAGCAGCTTATTCGGGGAGAAACTGTTTTTT

d_gene: .
v_gene: TRBV27
abundance: .
j_gene: TRBJ2-7
CDR3aa: CASSFGGQREQYF
CDR3nt: TGTGCCAGCAGTTTTGGGGGCCAGCGGGAGCAGTACTTC

d_gene: .
v_gene: TRBV6-1
abundance: .
j_gene: TRBJ1-2
CDR3aa: CASSLNGYGYTF
CDR3nt: TGTGCCAGCAGCCTGAATGGCTATGGCTACACCTTC

d_gene: .
v_gene: TRBV2
abundance: .
j_gene: TRBJ1-2
CDR3aa: CASSDRVFNGYTF
CDR3nt: TGTGCCAGCAGTGACAGGGTGTTTAATGGCTACACCTTC

d_gene: .
v_gene: TRBV11-2
abundance: .
j_gene: TRBJ2-7
CDR3aa: CASSPAGTFSYEQYF
CDR3nt: TGTGCCAGCAGCCCTGCCGGGACTTTCTCCTACGAGCAGTACTTC

d_gene: TRBD2
v_gene: TRBV15
abundance: .
j_gene: TRBJ2-3
CDR3aa: CAVGTLAGVRDTQYF
CDR3nt: TGTGCCGTTGGTACCCTAGCGGGAGTCAGAGATACGCAGTATTTT

d_gene: .
v_gene: TRBV11-3
abundance: .
j_gene: TRBJ2-7
CDR3aa: CASSAGPPPNEQYF
CDR3nt: TGTGCCAGCAGCGCCGGACCCCCACCCAACGAGCAGTACTTC

d_gene: .
v_gene: TRBV5-6
abundance: .
j_gene: TRBJ2-2
CDR3aa: CASSQQGFTGELFF
CDR3nt: TGTGCCAGCAGCCAACAGGGATTCACCGGGGAGCTGTTTTTT

d_gene: TRBD1
v_gene: TRBV9
abundance: .
j_gene: TRBJ2-1
CDR3aa: CASSPRQGDRNEQFF
CDR3nt: TGTGCCAGCAGCCCAAGACAGGGGGACAGGAATGAGCAGTTCTTC

d_gene: TRBD2
v_gene: TRBV6-4
abundance: .
j_gene: TRBJ2-3
CDR3aa: CASSEGGGSTDTQYF
CDR3nt: TGTGCCAGCAGTGAAGGCGGGGGTAGCACAGATACGCAGTATTTT

d_gene: .
v_gene: TRBV28
abundance: .
j_gene: TRBJ1-5
CDR3aa: CASSRRGGLSNQPQHF
CDR3nt: TGTGCCAGCAGTCGCCGTGGGGGACTTAGCAATCAGCCCCAGCATTTT

d_gene: .
v_gene: TRBV29-1
abundance: .
j_gene: TRBJ1-1
CDR3aa: CSVWPRQLNTEAFF
CDR3nt: TGCAGCGTTTGGCCGAGACAGTTGAACACTGAAGCTTTCTTT

d_gene: TRBD2
v_gene: TRBV2
abundance: .
j_gene: TRBJ2-1
CDR3aa: CASSGGTRHYNEQFF
CDR3nt: TGTGCCAGCAGTGGAGGGACTAGACACTACAATGAGCAGTTCTTC

d_gene: .
v_gene: TRBV5-1
abundance: .
j_gene: TRBJ1-1
CDR3aa: CASSRDGRNIEAFF
CDR3nt: TGCGCCAGCAGCCGGGACGGGAGGAACATTGAAGCTTTCTTT

d_gene: .
v_gene: TRBV6-6
abundance: .
j_gene: TRBJ1-1
CDR3aa: CASSYSATAAFF
CDR3nt: TGTGCCAGCAGTTACTCGGCGACAGCGGCTTTCTTT

d_gene: .
v_gene: TRBV5-5
abundance: .
j_gene: TRBJ2-2
CDR3aa: CASSLVAAMNTGELFF
CDR3nt: TGTGCCAGCAGCTTGGTCGCGGCTATGAACACCGGGGAGCTGTTTTTT

d_gene: .
v_gene: TRBV6-6
abundance: .
j_gene: TRBJ1-5
CDR3aa: CASSYLEGNQPQHF
CDR3nt: TGTGCCAGCAGTTACTTGGAAGGCAATCAGCCCCAGCATTTT

d_gene: .
v_gene: TRBV4-1
abundance: .
j_gene: TRBJ1-5
CDR3aa: CASSQVWGSNQPQHF
CDR3nt: TGCGCCAGCAGCCAAGTTTGGGGAAGCAATCAGCCCCAGCATTTT

d_gene: .
v_gene: TRBV2
abundance: .
j_gene: TRBJ2-1
CDR3aa: CASSDVLYNEQFF
CDR3nt: TGTGCCAGCAGTGATGTTCTCTACAATGAGCAGTTCTTC

d_gene: .
v_gene: TRBV19
abundance: .
j_gene: TRBJ2-7
CDR3aa: CASSRASMYEQYF
CDR3nt: TGTGCCAGTAGCCGGGCCTCCATGTACGAGCAGTACTTC

d_gene: .
v_gene: TRBV4-2
abundance: once
j_gene: TRBJ1-3
CDR3aa: CASSRVSGNTIYF
CDR3nt: TGTGCCAGCAGCAGGGTCTCTGGAAACACCATATATTTT

d_gene: TRBD1
v_gene: TRBV9
abundance: .
j_gene: TRBJ1-1
CDR3aa: CASSVRTGGQNTEAFF
CDR3nt: TGTGCCAGCAGCGTGAGGACAGGGGGCCAGAACACTGAAGCTTTCTTT

d_gene: .
v_gene: TRBV7-2
abundance: .
j_gene: TRBJ2-5
CDR3aa: CASSPPAVLETQYF
CDR3nt: TGTGCCAGCAGCCCCCCCGCGGTATTAGAGACCCAGTACTTC

d_gene: .
v_gene: TRBV7-3
abundance: .
j_gene: TRBJ1-1
CDR3aa: CASSSDVNTEAFF
CDR3nt: TGTGCCAGCAGCTCGGACGTAAACACTGAAGCTTTCTTT

d_gene: .
v_gene: TRBV7-9
abundance: .
j_gene: TRBJ1-1
CDR3aa: CASSPRTHVSGAFF
CDR3nt: TGTGCCAGCAGCCCCCGGACGCACGTGAGTGGGGCTTTCTTT

d_gene: .
v_gene: TRBV19
abundance: .
j_gene: TRBJ1-5
CDR3aa: CASTGGDGRGGNQPQHF
CDR3nt: TGTGCCAGTACCGGCGGAGACGGTCGAGGGGGCAATCAGCCCCAGCATTTT

d_gene: TRBD2
v_gene: TRBV7-2
abundance: .
j_gene: TRBJ2-2
CDR3aa: CASSSGLAGALGELFF
CDR3nt: TGTGCCAGCAGCTCCGGACTAGCGGGAGCTCTCGGGGAGCTGTTTTTT

d_gene: TRBD1
v_gene: TRBV7-2
abundance: .
j_gene: TRBJ2-3
CDR3aa: CASSLVPGTGGLDTQYF
CDR3nt: TGTGCCAGCAGCTTAGTCCCCGGGACAGGGGGGCTAGATACGCAGTATTTT

d_gene: .
v_gene: TRBV5-6
abundance: .
j_gene: TRBJ2-6
CDR3aa: CASSLSSSGANVLTF
CDR3nt: TGTGCCAGCAGCTTGAGCAGCTCTGGGGCCAACGTCCTGACTTTC

d_gene: .
v_gene: TRBV13
abundance: .
j_gene: TRBJ1-2
CDR3aa: CASSLPSSLGFTF
CDR3nt: TGTGCCAGCAGCCTCCCGTCCTCGTTGGGCTTCACCTTC

d_gene: .
v_gene: TRBV30
abundance: .
j_gene: TRBJ2-7
CDR3aa: CAWKLQEGFSYEQYF
CDR3nt: TGTGCCTGGAAGTTACAGGAGGGATTCTCCTACGAGCAGTACTTC

d_gene: TRBD2
v_gene: TRBV9
abundance: .
j_gene: TRBJ2-3
CDR3aa: CASSATSGITDTQYF
CDR3nt: TGTGCCAGCAGCGCCACTAGCGGGATCACAGATACGCAGTATTTT

d_gene: .
v_gene: TRBV28
abundance: .
j_gene: TRBJ1-4
CDR3aa: CASSPPGTQAKLFF
CDR3nt: TGTGCCAGCAGTCCCCCCGGGACCCAGGCAAAACTGTTTTTT

d_gene: TRBD1
v_gene: TRBV5-1
abundance: .
j_gene: TRBJ1-2
CDR3aa: CASSSRQGAHGYTF
CDR3nt: TGCGCCAGCAGCAGTAGACAGGGGGCGCACGGCTACACCTTC

d_gene: .
v_gene: TRBV7-9
abundance: few
j_gene: TRBJ2-4
CDR3aa: CASSAASETKNIQYF
CDR3nt: TGTGCCAGCAGCGCTGCCAGCGAGACCAAAAACATTCAGTACTTC

d_gene: TRBD1
v_gene: TRBV28
abundance: .
j_gene: TRBJ2-4
CDR3aa: CASSLLPFPTGLAKNIQYF
CDR3nt: TGTGCCAGCAGTTTATTGCCCTTTCCGACAGGGCTAGCCAAAAACATTCAGTACTTC

d_gene: .
v_gene: TRBV10-2
abundance: once
j_gene: TRBJ1-1
CDR3aa: CASSESGRSAEAFF
CDR3nt: TGCGCCAGCAGTGAGTCAGGGCGTTCCGCTGAAGCTTTCTTT